Each of the 21 T cell receptor beta chains below was sequenced from the same sample in a study of response to subunit inactivated influenza vaccine. TCRdb recomputed calls from the RT-PCR reads with MiXCR, one row per CDR3 protein. Among hundreds of thousands of distinct CDR3 sequences listed, around 13% were seen once. The starting material was PBMCs from blood, obtained roughly 6 weeks after vaccination. The receptors derive from a man between 50 and 59 years old who received an inactivated influenza vaccine.

To note about this clonotype: Sequence at one end of the junction differs from germline and may be a read error. The V gene is TRBV4-1, the J gene TRBJ2-1; 8 bases agree with TRBD2. This CDR3 region has 14 residues. CDR1 is MGHRA, CDR2 YSYEKL, per germline. CDR3 bases: TGCGCCAGCAGCCAAGATCTGACCAGCGGGGGTTCGGTCTTC. Its translation is CASSQDLTSGGSVF.

This clonotype was seen more than once but under ten times. The rearrangement joins TRBV4-3 to TRBJ2-3, with TRBD2 identical over 10 bases. Germline loops: CDR1 LGHNA, CDR2 YSLEER. After removal of 0 bases from V and 8 bases from J, the junction contained 8 bases not matched to a gene. The CDR3 spans 16 residues. This chain's CDR3 is CASSQDGSGGAGTQYF. In DNA form, the CDR3 reads TGCGCCAGCAGCCAAGATGGCAGCGGGGGGGCAGGTACGCAGTATTTT.

The gene calls are TRBV20-1 and TRBJ2-1; 7 bases match TRBD1. V trimming: 1 base; J trimming: 7 bases; junction bases outside the gene matches: 7. The CDR3 consists of 14 residues. Germline CDR1 DFQATT, CDR2 SNEGSKA (reference sequence). For the CDR3, the DNA is TGCAGTGCTAGAGTTATAACAGGGGAAAATGAGCAGTTCTTC. Amino acid sequence: CSARVITGENEQFF.

This clonotype was recorded at least ten times. The chain carries TRBV20-1 and TRBJ2-7; the match to TRBD2 covers 7 bases. V lost 6 bases to trimming and J lost 5 bases; unmatched junction nucleotides: 7. Germline V lookup: CDR1 DFQATT, CDR2 SNEGSKA (reference sequence). The CDR3 consists of 12 residues. CDR3 DNA sequence: TGCAGTGCGGCGAGACTAGCCGACGAGCAGTACTTC. Residues: CSAARLADEQYF.

The chain carries TRBV2 and TRBJ1-1; D is possibly TRBD1 (6 bases). Germline CDR1 and CDR2: SNHLY and FYNNEI. The length of the CDR3 is 14 residues. Deletions cut 6 bases from V and 2 bases from J, with 13 bases between. This CDR3 is CASRPGTPNTEAFF. The CDR3 bases are TGTGCCAGCAGGCCCGGGACACCAAACACTGAAGCTTTCTTT.

The sample holds many counts of this clonotype. The rearrangement links TRBV4-2 to TRBJ2-3, with unresolved D. The CDR3 runs 15 residues. Per germline, CDR1 LGHNA and CDR2 YNFKEQ. V lost 0 bases to trimming and J lost 0 bases, with 7 bases between them. This chain's CDR3 is CASSQEGDSTDTQYF. CDR3 nucleotides: TGTGCCAGCAGCCAAGAAGGCGACAGCACAGATACGCAGTATTTT.

This clonotype has only a few counts. The chain joins TRBV20-1 to TRBJ2-3; TRBD2 might be the D (6 bases). There are 11 residues in the CDR3. In germline, CDR1 is DFQATT, CDR2 SNEGSKA (reference sequence). The V end was cut by 5 bases, the J end by 14 bases, with 17 bases between. This CDR3 is CSALDYPRPYF. The CDR3 DNA reads as TGCAGTGCTTTGGACTACCCCAGGCCGTATTTT.

The chain employs TRBV12-3 or TRBV12-4 and TRBJ1-4; no clear D gene. V lost 3 bases to trimming and J lost 4 bases, with 9 bases between them. This CDR3 comprises 14 residues. CDR3 loop: CASSFRPFNEKLFF. The CDR3 DNA is TGTGCCAGCAGTTTCCGGCCGTTTAATGAAAAACTGTTTTTT.

A note on this clonotype: At one boundary the junction diverges from the germline segment, which might be a read error. The chain is built from TRBV7-2 and TRBJ2-1; D gene uncertain. Germline V CDR1 and CDR2: SGHTA, FQGNSA. There are 15 residues in the CDR3. The CDR3 DNA reads TGTGCCAGCAGCTTAGCGGGAAGCTCCTACAATGAGCACTTCTTC. Protein sequence: CASSLAGSSYNEHFF.

The chain joins TRBV20-1 to TRBJ2-3; weak D call: TRBD2 (7 bases). CDR1 is DFQATT and CDR2 is SNEGSKA in the germline V gene (reference sequence). The CDR3 totals 13 residues. The CDR3 reads CTTGGARADTQYF. DNA of the CDR3: TGCACCACTGGGGGGGCGAGGGCAGATACGCAGTATTTT.

This clonotype has just a few counts. The chain recombines TRBV6-1 with TRBJ1-3; 7 bases map to TRBD1. The germline V gene encodes CDR1 MNHNS and CDR2 SASEGT. The V gene end was trimmed by 6 bases and the J gene end by 3 bases; junction bases not matched to a gene: 2. CDR3 size: 13 residues. For the CDR3, the DNA is TGTGCCAGCAGGAGACAGGGTGGAAACACCATATATTTT. Amino acids: CASRRQGGNTIYF.

This clonotype appeared a few times. The chain links TRBV19 to TRBJ2-1, with 9 positions matching TRBD2. Germline V gene lookup returns CDR1 LNHDA and CDR2 SQIVND (reference sequence). V shed 7 bases and J 1 base; nucleotides not matched to a gene: 5. CDR3 length equals 15 residues. The CDR3: CASNLRGGSYNEQFF. The CDR3 DNA sequence: TGTGCCAGTAATTTGCGGGGGGGATCCTACAATGAGCAGTTCTTC.

The CDR3 DNA is TGTGCCAGCAGCTTGCCGGGAGGGCCCTCCAATGAGCAGTTCTTC. This translates into CASSLPGGPSNEQFF. The J gene is TRBJ2-1, the V gene TRBV5-4; TRBD2 matches at 8 bases. This CDR3 spans 15 amino acids. Germline V CDR1 and CDR2: SGHNT, YYREEE (reference sequence). V lost 1 base, J lost 6 bases, and 6 bases stayed unmatched.

This clonotype appeared a few times. This chain uses TRBV20-1 with TRBJ2-5; 12 bases align to TRBD2. This CDR3 contains 14 residues. V dropped 7 bases and J dropped 4; count of bases not matched to a gene: 7. Per the germline V gene, CDR1 is DFQATT and CDR2 is SNEGSKA (reference sequence). The CDR3 region has the DNA TGCAGTGTACTAGCGGGGGGCGGGGGAGAGACCCAGTACTTC. Residues: CSVLAGGGGETQYF.

This clonotype has just a few counts. The chain carries TRBV5-1 and TRBJ2-6; no firm D call. The V end was cut by 4 bases, the J end by 4 bases, with 9 bases between. The CDR3 extends over 14 amino acids. Germline CDR1 is SGHRS and CDR2 is YFSETQ. CDR3: CASSPANGANVLTF. In DNA, the CDR3 is TGCGCCAGCAGCCCGGCGAACGGGGCCAACGTCCTGACTTTC.

The rearrangement uses TRBV5-1 and TRBJ2-5, with D maybe TRBD1 (5 bases). CDR3 length: 16 amino acids. V lost 0 bases and J lost 5, with 17 bases in between. Per the germline V gene, CDR1 is SGHRS and CDR2 is YFSETQ. CDR3 bases: TGCGCCAGCAGCTTGGTGGGGCTCCTGGGGATGGAGACCCAGTACTTC. It translates to CASSLVGLLGMETQYF.

The V call is TRBV12-3 or TRBV12-4, the J call TRBJ2-1; D unclear. CDR3 length: 14 amino acids. Trimming took 1 base from V and 8 from J, leaving 12 bases between them. In nucleotides, the CDR3 is TGTGCCAGCAGTTTAGAGGTGGTGGTCCATGAGCAGTTCTTC. Residues: CASSLEVVVHEQFF.

This clonotype was observed a handful of times. This chain joins TRBV28 and TRBJ1-5; 7 bases fit TRBD1. CDR1 is MDHEN, CDR2 SYDVKM, per germline. V was pared by 4 bases and J by 4 bases, with 7 bases of the junction left unmatched. The CDR3 spans 15 residues. CDR3 coding DNA: TGTGCCAGCAGTTGGGGACAGACCATGAATCAGCCCCAGCATTTT. Its translation: CASSWGQTMNQPQHF.

The chain uses TRBV5-1 and TRBJ1-4, with D uncertain. Germline CDR1 and CDR2: SGHRS and YFSETQ. V dropped 4 bases and J dropped 0 bases, with 16 bases sitting between them. CDR3 length equals 17 residues. The CDR3 here is CASSPGDFPSTNEKLFF. CDR3 nucleotides: TGCGCCAGCAGCCCCGGCGACTTTCCTTCAACTAATGAAAAACTGTTTTTT.

The V and J genes are TRBV12-2 and TRBJ2-5; no DNA check was done on the table's D call, TRBD1. TRBV12-2 is tagged as a pseudogene. The CDR3 has 15 residues. CDR3 nucleotide sequence: TGTGCAAGTCGCTTAGCCCGACAGGGATTAGTAACCCAGTACTTC. Translating it yields CASRLARQGLVTQYF.

This clonotype was seen more than once but under ten times. The chain combines TRBV27 with TRBJ2-7, with D uncertain. Trimming pared 4 bases from V and 6 bases from J, leaving 16 bases between. This CDR3 spans 14 amino acids. The germline CDR1 and CDR2 sequences are MNHEY and SMNVEV (reference sequence). This CDR3 reads CASSSRPRTGEQYF. The CDR3 DNA sequence: TGTGCCAGCAGTTCCCGCCCTCGGACCGGCGAGCAGTACTTC.